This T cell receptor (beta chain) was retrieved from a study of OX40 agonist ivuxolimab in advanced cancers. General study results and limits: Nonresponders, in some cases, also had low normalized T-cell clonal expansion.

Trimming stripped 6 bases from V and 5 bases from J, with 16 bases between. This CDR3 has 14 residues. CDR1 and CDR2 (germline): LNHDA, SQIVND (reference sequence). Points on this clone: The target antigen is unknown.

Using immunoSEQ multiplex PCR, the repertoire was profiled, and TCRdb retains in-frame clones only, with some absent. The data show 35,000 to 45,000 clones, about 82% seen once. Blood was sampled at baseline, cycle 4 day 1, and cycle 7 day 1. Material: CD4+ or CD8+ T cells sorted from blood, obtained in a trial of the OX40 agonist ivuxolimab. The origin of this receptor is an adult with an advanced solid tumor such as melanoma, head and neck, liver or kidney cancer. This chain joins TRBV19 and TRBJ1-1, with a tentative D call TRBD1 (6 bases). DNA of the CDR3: TGTGCCAGTAGGCCACTTACAGGGCTAACTGAAGCTTTCTTT. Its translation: CASRPLTGLTEAFF.